This record concerns one T cell receptor beta chain sequence. Produced via immunoSEQ multiplex PCR; TCRdb's table is partial and in-frame only. The sample comprises around 76,000 clones, 91% of which are singletons, and around 0.26% rests with the top ten. The data are from a study of technical replicates of blood from a few donors. Sequencing input: T cells isolated from PBMCs. The clonotype originates from a human donor in good health.

The CDR3 DNA follows: TGTGCCAGCCTGGGCGCGGGAGTCCTGGAGGGTACGCAGTATTTT. It is translated as CASLGAGVLEGTQYF. J is TRBJ2-3 and V is TRBV11-2, with 7 bases lining up with TRBD2. After removal of 8 bases from V and 8 bases from J, the junction contained 16 bases not matched to a gene. The germline V gene encodes CDR1 SGHAT and CDR2 FQNNGV. CDR3 length equals 15 residues.